Below, 31 T cell receptor beta chains from the same sample are listed, as sequenced in a study of T cells in localized non-small cell lung cancer. TCRdb keeps only in-frame clones here, not all; method: immunoSEQ multiplex PCR. The sample records over a thousand clones, about 20% being singletons. Sequenced material: normal lung tissue next to the tumor, taken before any cancer treatment. These receptors were taken from a male donor at least 60 years old with stage III squamous cell lung carcinoma.

This clone was counted between two and nine times. This sequence joins TRBV28 and TRBJ2-7; D assignment may be TRBD1 or TRBD2 (5 bases each). The germline V gene has CDR1 MDHEN and CDR2 SYDVKM. There are 16 residues in the CDR3. The germline V and J ends were trimmed by 6 bases and 4 bases, with 22 bases remaining between them. The DNA of the CDR3 is TGTGCCAGCAGCCCTCGGGTGGGGGTGGTGGGTTACGAGCAGTACTTC. Translated, it gives CASSPRVGVVGYEQYF. The full variable domain, rest sourced from reference TRBV28 and TRBJ2-7, is DVKVTQSSRYLVKRTGEKVFLECVQDMDHENMFWYRQDPGLGLRLIYFSYDVKMKEKGDIPEGYSVSREKKERFSLILESASTNQTSMYLCASSPRVGVVGYEQYFGPGTRLTVT.

This chain links TRBV5-1 with TRBJ2-7; 9 positions agree with TRBD1. Germline CDR1 and CDR2: SGHRS and YFSETQ. The CDR3 extends over 16 amino acids. With V trimmed by 4 bases and J by 0 bases, 8 bases remained unmatched. CDR3 nucleotides: TGCGCCAGCAGCCTAGGACAGGGGCCCCGCTCCTACGAGCAGTACTTC. Protein sequence: CASSLGQGPRSYEQYF.

The V gene is TRBV5-1, the J gene TRBJ2-7; tentatively, D is TRBD1 (6 bases). The CDR3 runs to 15 residues. Trimming took off 1 base at V and 0 bases at J, with 11 bases between the two ends. Germline V gene lookup returns CDR1 SGHRS and CDR2 YFSETQ. The CDR3 here is CASSLNWGPSYEQYF. CDR3 nucleotides: TGCGCCAGCAGCTTGAACTGGGGGCCCTCCTACGAGCAGTACTTC.

This clone has just a few counts. CDR3 nucleotides: TGTGCCATCAGTGAGTATCATCCAGGGAGGACTGAAGCTTTCTTT. Its protein is CAISEYHPGRTEAFF. This sequence joins TRBV10-3 and TRBJ1-1, with D perhaps TRBD1 (5 bases). The CDR3 loop spans 15 amino acids. Trimming took off 1 base at V and 5 bases at J, with 14 bases between the two ends. The V gene's germline CDR1 is ENHRY and CDR2 SYGVKD.

This clone was detected a few times. The V gene is TRBV6-8, the J gene TRBJ2-7; 11 bases line up with TRBD2. Germline-derived CDR1 and CDR2 are MNHGY and SAAAGT. The ends lost 10 bases at V and 5 bases at J; junction bases unmatched: 10. This CDR3 spans 14 amino acids. CDR3 sequence: CANSLAGGQDEQYF. CDR3 DNA sequence: TGTGCCAACTCTCTAGCGGGGGGCCAAGACGAGCAGTACTTC.

This clone was seen a handful of times. This chain links TRBV9 with TRBJ1-1; D not resolved. V was trimmed by 4 bases and J by 1 base, leaving 17 bases between them. CDR3 length: 16 residues. Germline V gene lookup returns CDR1 SGDLS and CDR2 YYNGEE. CDR3 protein: CASSPSPKVGNTEAFF. For the CDR3, the DNA is TGTGCCAGCAGCCCGAGCCCCAAGGTAGGGAACACTGAAGCTTTCTTT.

This clone was detected once. The rearrangement joins TRBV25-1 to TRBJ1-2; D gene ambiguous. This CDR3 has 12 amino acids. Trimming removed 2 bases from V and 8 bases from J, with 9 bases in between. Looked up from germline, CDR1 is MGHDK and CDR2 is SYGVNS. This CDR3 is CASSERLGGYTF. The CDR3 nucleotides are TGTGCCAGCAGTGAACGACTGGGAGGCTACACCTTC.

This clone appeared a few times. The CDR3 loop is CASTPKGNTGELFF. Here the CDR3 DNA reads TGTGCCAGCACCCCAAAGGGAAACACCGGGGAGCTGTTTTTT. This chain uses TRBV2 with TRBJ2-2; D is unresolved. The germline V gene has CDR1 SNHLY and CDR2 FYNNEI. V was pared by 7 bases and J by 2 bases, with 11 bases between. This CDR3 has 14 residues.

This rearrangement joins TRBV19 to TRBJ1-4, with D unclear. The germline gives CDR1 LNHDA, CDR2 SQIVND (reference sequence). The V gene lost 3 bases and the J gene lost 0 bases, with 8 bases spanning the gap. The CDR3 has 15 amino acids. The DNA for the CDR3 is TGTGCCAGTAGTATCAGAACCGCAACTAATGAAAAACTGTTTTTT. This translates into CASSIRTATNEKLFF.

This sequence joins TRBV5-1 and TRBJ2-4; D ambiguous. The V gene's germline CDR1 is SGHRS and CDR2 YFSETQ. This CDR3 contains 14 residues. V gave up 4 bases and J gave up 4 bases, with 12 bases separating them. CDR3 nucleotide sequence: TGCGCCAGCAGCCAATCTGGGCCAAAAAACATTCAGTACTTC. Translation: CASSQSGPKNIQYF. Combining the CDR3 with reference TRBV5-1 and TRBJ2-4 gives the whole variable domain KAGVTQTPRYLIKTRGQQVTLSCSPISGHRSVSWYQQTPGQGLQFLFEYFSETQRNKGNFPGRFSGRQFSNSRSEMNVSTLELGDSALYLCASSQSGPKNIQYFGAGTRLSVL.

This clone has only one observation. The chain is built from TRBV19 and TRBJ2-7; TRBD2 matches 7 bases. The CDR3 length is 14 residues. Germline V CDR1 and CDR2: LNHDA, SQIVND (reference sequence). With 1 base clipped from V and 3 bases from J, the junction kept 3 bases outside the gene matches. CDR3 loop: CASSIGGDYYEQYF. The CDR3 nucleotides are TGTGCCAGTAGTATAGGGGGGGACTACTACGAGCAGTACTTC.

This chain uses TRBV15 with TRBJ2-2, with D possibly matching TRBD2 (6 bases). With 5 bases removed from V and 5 bases from J, the gap between germline ends came to 21 bases. From germline, CDR1 is LNHNV and CDR2 YYDKDF (reference sequence). The CDR3 length is 17 residues. The CDR3 DNA is TGTGCCACCAGCGGACCGTTTGGGGAGGTGTTAACCGGGGAGCTGTTTTTT. It translates to CATSGPFGEVLTGELFF.

By its share, this clone is hyperexpanded. The genes are TRBV9 and TRBJ1-1, with 9 bases aligning to TRBD1. Germline V gene data show CDR1 as SGDLS and CDR2 as YYNGEE. CDR3 size: 16 residues. After removal of 5 bases from V and 6 bases from J, the junction contained 14 bases not matched to a gene. The CDR3 protein is CASSGPKGQGGPEAFF. The CDR3 DNA is TGTGCCAGCAGTGGTCCTAAGGGACAGGGAGGTCCTGAAGCTTTCTTT.

CDR3 loop: CASSSGLADSTDTQYF. CDR3 sequence (DNA): TGCGCCAGCAGCTCGGGACTAGCGGATAGCACAGATACGCAGTATTTT. The V gene is TRBV5-1, the J gene TRBJ2-3; TRBD2 agrees at 11 bases. Germline V gene lookup returns CDR1 SGHRS and CDR2 YFSETQ. The CDR3 has 16 amino acids. V was pared by 3 bases and J by 0 bases, with 3 bases of the junction left unmatched.

The chain combines TRBV9 with TRBJ2-3, with D maybe TRBD2 (5 bases). V was clipped by 0 bases and J by 4 bases, with 9 bases between them. CDR3 length: 14 amino acids. Germline CDR1 SGDLS, CDR2 YYNGEE. The CDR3, as DNA: TGTGCCAGCAGCGTAGCTGGGAGTGCAGATACGCAGTATTTT. It codes for CASSVAGSADTQYF.

A few counts support this clone. This rearrangement joins TRBV30 to TRBJ1-6, with TRBD1 as a possible D gene (5 bases). Trimming removed 5 bases from V and 6 bases from J, with 14 bases in between. Per the germline V gene, CDR1 is GTSNPN and CDR2 is SVGIG (reference sequence). The CDR3 is 14 residues long. For the CDR3, the DNA is TGTGCCTGGGGGGCACACCGGTTTAATTCACCCCTCCACTTT. As protein: CAWGAHRFNSPLHF.

This clone was counted only a few times. V usage is TRBV19 and J usage is TRBJ1-1, with a weak D call TRBD1 (5 bases). With 3 bases removed from V and 0 bases from J, the gap between germline ends came to 8 bases. The CDR3 has 14 amino acids. CDR1 LNHDA and CDR2 SQIVND come from the germline V gene (reference sequence). CDR3 in DNA: TGTGCCAGTAGTATTACACAGGTGAACACTGAAGCTTTCTTT. It translates to CASSITQVNTEAFF.

The chain combines TRBV9 with TRBJ1-2, with D maybe TRBD1 (5 bases). The CDR3 runs 15 residues. Trimming stripped 0 bases from V and 8 bases from J, with 17 bases between. Germline V CDR1 and CDR2: SGDLS, YYNGEE. CDR3: CASSVDGRALRGYTF. CDR3 sequence (DNA): TGTGCCAGCAGCGTAGACGGCAGGGCCCTTCGCGGCTACACCTTC. The full variable domain, completed using reference TRBV9 and TRBJ1-2, is DSGVTQTPKHLITATGQRVTLRCSPRSGDLSVYWYQQSLDQGLQFLIQYYNGEERAKGNILERFSAQQFPDLHSELNLSSLELGDSALYFCASSVDGRALRGYTFGSGTRLTVV.

This clone has only a few counts. The V gene is TRBV9, the J gene TRBJ1-1, with D perhaps TRBD1 (5 bases). There are 14 residues in the CDR3. The germline V gene encodes CDR1 SGDLS and CDR2 YYNGEE. V was pared by 0 bases and J by 1 base, with 7 bases between. This CDR3 reads CASSVVGGNTEAFF. The CDR3 nucleotides are TGTGCCAGCAGCGTAGTTGGGGGGAACACTGAAGCTTTCTTT.

This clone rates as medium-sized. This sequence joins TRBV7-2 and TRBJ1-2; D gene uncertain. Germline-derived CDR1 and CDR2 are SGHTA and FQGNSA. The V and J ends lost 4 bases and 5 bases respectively, with 11 bases between them. The CDR3 covers 13 residues. The chain's CDR3 is CASSWSNQYGYTF. The CDR3 DNA reads as TGTGCCAGCAGCTGGAGCAACCAATATGGCTACACCTTC.

This chain uses TRBV12-5 with TRBJ1-2, with 10 bases that match TRBD1. The V and J ends lost 7 bases and 6 bases, in that order; junction bases with no gene match: 14. The CDR3 spans 16 residues. Per the germline V gene, CDR1 is LGHNT and CDR2 is FRNRAP. CDR3 protein: CASARGVGQGSHGYTF. As DNA, the CDR3 is TGTGCTAGTGCCCGGGGCGTGGGACAGGGGAGCCATGGCTACACCTTC.

The chain has TRBV12-1 and TRBJ2-7. TRBV12-1 is labeled a pseudogene. The CDR3 spans 14 residues. This CDR3 reads CASSTYIRTYEQYF. CDR3 coding DNA: TGTGCCAGCAGCACATACATACGGACCTACGAGCAGTACTTC.

The genes are TRBV15 and TRBJ1-1; 7 nucleotides agree with TRBD1. The CDR3 is 15 amino acids. Germline CDR1 and CDR2: LNHNV and YYDKDF (reference sequence). The J segment lost 0 bases and the V segment lost 3 bases, leaving 4 bases of the junction unmatched. CDR3 coding DNA: TGTGCCACCAGCAGGGAGGACAGGCTGAACACTGAAGCTTTCTTT. Translation gives CATSREDRLNTEAFF.

In its sample, this clone was seen many times. The J gene is TRBJ1-5, the V gene TRBV11-3; 10 nucleotides agree with TRBD1. V lost 3 bases to trimming and J lost 0 bases; unmatched junction nucleotides: 5. Per the germline V gene, CDR1 is SGHNT and CDR2 is YENEEA. This CDR3 has 17 residues. The DNA of the CDR3 is TGTGCCAGCAGCTTTTCCGGGACAGGGGCTAGCAATCAGCCCCAGCATTTT. It codes for CASSFSGTGASNQPQHF.

V usage is TRBV6-8 and J usage is TRBJ1-2; weak D call: TRBD1 (6 bases). The ends were cut back, 5 bases at V and 5 bases at J, with 12 bases in the middle. The CDR3 length is 13 residues. Germline lookup yields CDR1 MNHGY and CDR2 SAAAGT. CDR3 coding DNA: TGTGCCAGCAGTAAGGGGGGACATTATGGCTACACCTTC. Protein: CASSKGGHYGYTF.

This clone is labeled as medium-sized. The rearrangement links TRBV11-3 to TRBJ2-5; tentatively, D is TRBD2 (5 bases). There are 16 residues in the CDR3. V was trimmed by 5 bases and J by 1 base, leaving 17 bases between them. Germline-derived CDR1 and CDR2 are SGHNT and YENEEA. In DNA, the CDR3 is TGTGCCAGCAGCCCACTAAAACAACTAGGCCAAGAGACCCAGTACTTC. Its protein product is CASSPLKQLGQETQYF.

This clone is deemed large. V is TRBV19 and J is TRBJ1-1; weak D call: TRBD1 (5 bases). The CDR3 length is 17 residues. The germline gives CDR1 LNHDA, CDR2 SQIVND (reference sequence). Trimming cost V 4 bases and J 2 bases, with 20 bases left between them. CDR3: CASSKVRTGTTNTEAFF. The CDR3 coding sequence is TGTGCCAGTAGTAAGGTGAGGACCGGGACGACAAACACTGAAGCTTTCTTT.

This clone has a handful of counts. The chain joins TRBV9 to TRBJ1-1, with a possible D match to TRBD1 (6 bases). Germline assignment: CDR1 SGDLS and CDR2 YYNGEE. There are 13 residues in the CDR3. Trimming stripped 6 bases from V and 0 bases from J, with 9 bases between. In nucleotides, the CDR3 is TGTGCCAGCAACAGGGTCGTGAACACTGAAGCTTTCTTT. This codes for CASNRVVNTEAFF.

In this sample, this clone turned up a few times. V gene TRBV9 combines with J gene TRBJ2-3, with 9 bases that match TRBD1. The CDR3 is 16 amino acids. Losses at the gene ends were 3 bases for V and 2 bases for J; bases not matched to a gene: 7. Germline V gene lookup returns CDR1 SGDLS and CDR2 YYNGEE. CDR3 bases: TGTGCCAGCAGCGGAACCCGGGACAGGGTCACAGATACGCAGTATTTT. It translates to CASSGTRDRVTDTQYF. Full variable domain (remainder filled in from reference TRBV9 and TRBJ2-3): DSGVTQTPKHLITATGQRVTLRCSPRSGDLSVYWYQQSLDQGLQFLIQYYNGEERAKGNILERFSAQQFPDLHSELNLSSLELGDSALYFCASSGTRDRVTDTQYFGPGTRLTVL.

The chain recombines TRBV23-1 with TRBJ2-4, with D perhaps TRBD2 (6 bases). TRBV23-1 is sorted into the ORF group, with uncertain function. The CDR3 has 13 residues. Trimming stripped 6 bases from V and 7 bases from J, with 13 bases between. CDR3 in DNA: TGCGCCAGCAGCCTGACTGGGGGGAACATTCAGTACTTC. Its translation: CASSLTGGNIQYF.

By its share, this clone is medium-sized (0.01 to 0.1%). V gene TRBV11-3 combines with J gene TRBJ1-2, with 9 bases aligning to TRBD1. V was pared by 5 bases and J by 4 bases, with 11 bases of the junction left unmatched. Germline V gene sequence: CDR1 SGHNT, CDR2 YENEEA. CDR3 length: 16 residues. The CDR3 nucleotides read TGTGCCAGCAGCCTACCGGGACAGGGTGCTTCCTATGGCTACACCTTC. Translating gives CASSLPGQGASYGYTF. Filled out from reference TRBV11-3 and TRBJ1-2, the complete variable domain reads EAGVVQSPRYKIIEKKQPVAFWCNPISGHNTLYWYLQNLGQGPELLIRYENEEAVDDSQLPKDRFSAERLKGVDSTLKIQPAELGDSAVYLCASSLPGQGASYGYTFGSGTRLTVV.